The clone carrying this T cell receptor beta chain was seen only a few times. V was cut by 2 bases and J by 4 bases, with 12 bases left in between. CDR3 size: 14 residues. Germline V gene data show CDR1 as SGDLS and CDR2 as YYNGEE. This sample was included in a study of T cells in Graves' hyperthyroidism and ophthalmopathy. Researchers amplified the TCR beta CDR3 regions from RNA transcripts. An initial round of RT-PCR targeting the TCR CDR3 relied on the HTBI primer set. Each CDR3 protein gets one entry after TCRdb re-called the multiplex PCR reads with MiXCR. The table includes some 620,000 distinct CDR3 sequences, roughly 15% detected once.

The sample was blood. The chain carries TRBV9 and TRBJ1-2, with D possibly TRBD1 on 5 matching bases. The clonotype comes from a woman aged 25 to 39 with Graves' hyperthyroidism. CDR3: CASSVGGQGYGYTF. The CDR3 bases are TGTGCCAGCAGCGTGGGTGGTCAGGGCTATGGCTACACCTTC. The full variable domain, rest sourced from reference TRBV9 and TRBJ1-2, is DSGVTQTPKHLITATGQRVTLRCSPRSGDLSVYWYQQSLDQGLQFLIQYYNGEERAKGNILERFSAQQFPDLHSELNLSSLELGDSALYFCASSVGGQGYGYTFGSGTRLTVV.